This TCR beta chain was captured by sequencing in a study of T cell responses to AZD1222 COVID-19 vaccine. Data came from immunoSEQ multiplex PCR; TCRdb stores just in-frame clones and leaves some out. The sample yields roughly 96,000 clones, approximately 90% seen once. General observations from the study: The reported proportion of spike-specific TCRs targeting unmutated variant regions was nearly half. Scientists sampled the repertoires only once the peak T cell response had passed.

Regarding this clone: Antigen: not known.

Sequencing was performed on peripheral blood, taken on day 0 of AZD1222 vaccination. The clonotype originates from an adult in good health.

In DNA form, the CDR3 reads TGTGCCAGCAGCTTAGGACTAGCGGGAGAAGAGACCCAGTACTTC. Its protein product is CASSLGLAGEETQYF. The J gene is TRBJ2-5, the V gene TRBV11-3; 12 nucleotides agree with TRBD2. The germline V gene has CDR1 SGHNT and CDR2 YENEEA. CDR3 length: 15 residues. The V segment lost 1 base and the J segment 3 bases; nucleotides outside the gene matches: 0.